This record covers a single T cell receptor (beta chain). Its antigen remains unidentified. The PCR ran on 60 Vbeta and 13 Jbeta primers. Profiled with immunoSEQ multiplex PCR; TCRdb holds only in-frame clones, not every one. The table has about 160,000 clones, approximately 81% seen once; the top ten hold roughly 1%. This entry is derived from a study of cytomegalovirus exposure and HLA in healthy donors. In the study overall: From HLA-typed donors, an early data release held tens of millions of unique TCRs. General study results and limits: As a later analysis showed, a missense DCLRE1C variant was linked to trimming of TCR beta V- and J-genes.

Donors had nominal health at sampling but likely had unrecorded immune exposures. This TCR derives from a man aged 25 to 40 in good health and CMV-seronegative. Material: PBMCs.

CDR3 sequence: CAWSLAGGYIQYF. CDR3 bases: TGTGCCTGGAGTTTAGCGGGGGGCTACATTCAGTACTTC. This chain uses TRBV30 with TRBJ2-4; 10 nucleotides align to TRBD2. The CDR3 runs 13 residues. Germline CDR1 GTSNPN, CDR2 SVGIG (reference sequence). Trimming at V came to 2 bases and at J to 8 bases, leaving 3 bases not matched to a gene.